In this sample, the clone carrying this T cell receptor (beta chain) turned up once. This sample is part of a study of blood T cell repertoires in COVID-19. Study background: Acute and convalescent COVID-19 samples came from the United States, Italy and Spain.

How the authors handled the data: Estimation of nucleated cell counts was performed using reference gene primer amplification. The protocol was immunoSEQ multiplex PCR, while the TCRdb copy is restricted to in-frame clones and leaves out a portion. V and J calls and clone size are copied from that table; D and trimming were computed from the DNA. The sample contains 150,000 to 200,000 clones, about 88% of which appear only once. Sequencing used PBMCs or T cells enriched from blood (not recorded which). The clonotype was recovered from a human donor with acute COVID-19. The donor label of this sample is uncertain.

The CDR3 nucleotides read TGCAGCGTTGGGACAGGGTCGGATGGCTACACCTTC. Translation: CSVGTGSDGYTF. V and J are TRBV29-1 and TRBJ1-2; 8 bases are shared with TRBD1. This CDR3 spans 12 amino acids. Trimming removed 4 bases from V and 6 bases from J; junction bases left unmatched: 4. CDR1 and CDR2 from the germline V gene are SQVTM and ANQGSEA.